This T cell receptor (beta chain) stems from a study of T-cell reconstitution after alpha-beta-depleted transplantation in children. Notes on the study in general: T-cell counts and diversity were attributed mostly to newly produced T cells one year after transplant. Where alpha-beta T cells came from about two months after transplant was reportedly several hundred expanded graft clones. Some patients owed their high day-60 TCRbeta diversity to surviving recipient T cells and thymic progenitors.

Preparation of the TCRbeta library used unique molecular identifiers. TCRdb ran MiXCR on the PCR reads and lists one entry per CDR3 protein. This table holds over 25,000 distinct CDR3 sequences, roughly 6.7% found once. This CDR3 is 15 amino acids long. Germline V lookup: CDR1 KGHSH, CDR2 LQKENI. Trimming removed 3 bases at V and 2 bases at J, with 14 bases between. This clonotype was recorded many times. The antigen remains unidentified. Sequences were derived from peripheral blood, sampled 60 days after TCRalphabeta/CD19-depleted stem cell transplant. The TCR comes from a child less than two years old who had a stem cell transplant for acute myeloid leukemia, so the T cells may come from the graft donor. The V gene is TRBV18, the J gene TRBJ2-7, with a tentative D call TRBD1 (6 bases). The CDR3 here is CASSPTTGITYEQYF. The CDR3 nucleotides are TGTGCCAGCTCACCCACCACAGGGATAACCTACGAGCAGTACTTC.